This T cell receptor (beta chain) originates from a study of OX40 agonist ivuxolimab in advanced cancers. Study outcomes and limitations: At 0.1 to 3.0 mg/kg, CD4+ and CD8+ blood T cells expanded clonally by week 6.

Assay: immunoSEQ multiplex PCR; the TCRdb copy retains only in-frame clones and omits some. The profile shows around 100,000 clones, around nine tenths of them singletons. Comment on this clone: Antigen specificity is unknown.

The material sequenced was CD4+ or CD8+ T cells sorted from blood, taken in a trial of the OX40 agonist ivuxolimab. The TCR was taken from an adult with an advanced solid tumor such as melanoma, head and neck, liver or kidney cancer.

CDR3 amino acids: CAWSVIGLMNTEAFF. The CDR3 DNA reads as TGTGCCTGGAGTGTAATTGGGTTGATGAACACTGAAGCTTTCTTT. The chain joins TRBV30 to TRBJ1-1; D is ambiguous. Per germline, CDR1 GTSNPN and CDR2 SVGIG (reference sequence). The CDR3 extends over 15 amino acids. V dropped 0 bases and J dropped 0 bases, with 11 bases sitting between them.